Following are 6 T cell receptor beta chains from one sample sequenced in a study of cytomegalovirus exposure and HLA in healthy donors. The primer mix had 60 Vbeta and 13 Jbeta primers. The assay was immunoSEQ multiplex PCR, and TCRdb's table has in-frame clones only and misses some. In total, the table holds some 110,000 clones. Sequencing was performed on PBMCs. The receptors shown here come from a man aged 18 to 35 in good health and CMV-seronegative.

The chain combines TRBV7-2 with TRBJ2-7; the match to TRBD2 covers 11 bases. V trimming: 2 bases; J trimming: 4 bases; junction bases outside the gene matches: 4. The CDR3 spans 15 residues. Germline CDR1 reads SGHTA; CDR2 reads FQGNSA. The CDR3 sequence is CASSLTGTSGYEQYF. The CDR3 DNA reads as TGTGCCAGCAGCTTAACCGGGACTAGCGGTTACGAGCAGTACTTC.

As for this clone: At the DNA level, this CDR3 is encoded by other sequences in the same sample as well. The gene calls are TRBV10-1 and TRBJ2-7, with D tentatively TRBD2 (5 bases). The length of the CDR3 is 13 residues. V lost 0 bases, J lost 2 bases, and 5 bases lay in between. Germline assignment: CDR1 WNHNN and CDR2 SYGVQD (reference sequence). Here the CDR3 DNA reads TGCGCCAGCAGTGAGTCGGGAGCCTACGAGCAGTACTTC. Translated: CASSESGAYEQYF.

V is TRBV6-5 and J is TRBJ2-7; 9 nucleotides match TRBD1. The CDR3 has 14 residues. J was trimmed by 5 bases and V by 6 bases; bases with no gene match: 8. Germline V gives CDR1 MNHEY, CDR2 SVGAGI. The CDR3 DNA is TGTGCCAGCAGAAAAACAGGGGGCATCAACGAGCAGTACTTC. Translation: CASRKTGGINEQYF.

The rearrangement uses TRBV2 and TRBJ2-1, with TRBD1 matching over 8 bases. Germline CDR1 reads SNHLY; CDR2 reads FYNNEI. There are 11 residues in the CDR3. Trimming cost V 7 bases and J 8 bases; bases outside gene matches: 1. For the CDR3, the DNA is TGTGCCAGCAAGACAGGGGATGAGCAGTTCTTC. Translation gives CASKTGDEQFF. Complete variable domain (other parts from reference TRBV2 and TRBJ2-1): EPEVTQTPSHQVTQMGQEVILRCVPISNHLYFYWYRQILGQKVEFLVSFYNNEISEKSEIFDDQFSVERPDGSNFTLKIRSTKLEDSAMYFCASKTGDEQFFGPGTRLTVL.

The chain recombines TRBV5-8 with TRBJ1-2, with 9 bases identical to TRBD1. The germline V gene has CDR1 SGHTS and CDR2 YDEGEE. J gave up 3 bases and V 0 bases, and 6 bases lay outside the gene matches. The CDR3 is 16 residues long. The CDR3 nucleotides are TGTGCCAGCAGCTTGGAACAGGGGGCGCTTTACTATGGCTACACCTTC. Translation gives CASSLEQGALYYGYTF. Looking up the rest from reference TRBV5-8 and TRBJ1-2 gives the full variable domain: EAGVTQSPTHLIKTRGQQATLRCSPISGHTSVYWYQQALGLGLQFLLWYDEGEERNRGNFPPRFSGRQFPNYSSELNVNALELEDSALYLCASSLEQGALYYGYTFGSGTRLTVV.

This chain uses TRBV7-9 with TRBJ2-7, with D perhaps matching TRBD2 (6 bases). CDR1 SEHNR and CDR2 FQNEAQ come from the germline V gene (reference sequence). This CDR3 region has 13 residues. Trimming stripped 5 bases from V and 6 bases from J, with 14 bases between. CDR3 protein: CASSQGPGVEQYF. CDR3 coding DNA: TGTGCCAGCAGCCAAGGACCGGGAGTCGAGCAGTACTTC.